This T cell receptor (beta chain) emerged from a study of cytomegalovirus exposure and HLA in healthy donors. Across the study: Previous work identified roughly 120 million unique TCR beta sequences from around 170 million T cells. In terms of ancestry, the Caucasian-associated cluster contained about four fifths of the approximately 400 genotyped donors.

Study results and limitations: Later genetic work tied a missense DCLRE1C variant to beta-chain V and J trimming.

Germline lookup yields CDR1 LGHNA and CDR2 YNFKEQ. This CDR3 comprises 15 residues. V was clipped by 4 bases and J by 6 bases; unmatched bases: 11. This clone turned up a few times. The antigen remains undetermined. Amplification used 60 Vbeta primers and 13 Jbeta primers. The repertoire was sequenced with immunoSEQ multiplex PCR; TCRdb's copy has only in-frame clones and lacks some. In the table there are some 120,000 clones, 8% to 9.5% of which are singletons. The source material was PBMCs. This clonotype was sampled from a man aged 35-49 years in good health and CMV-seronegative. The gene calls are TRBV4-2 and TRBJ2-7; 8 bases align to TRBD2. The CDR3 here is CASSLPTGGHGEQYF. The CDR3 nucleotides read TGTGCCAGCAGCCTCCCTACGGGGGGGCACGGCGAGCAGTACTTC.